Listed below are T cell receptor beta chains from one sample, sequenced in a study of blood T cell repertoires in COVID-19. The method was immunoSEQ multiplex PCR; TCRdb's version includes in-frame clones alone and lacks a portion of them. The table includes 270,000 or so clones, under 90% detected once. The sample taken for sequencing was peripheral blood. These receptors were collected from a human donor in a cohort sampled during active COVID-19. The CDR3 runs from the conserved cysteine through the conserved F or W. A D gene is named only where the DNA matches it firmly. Expanded clones are given a class, and other clones once, few, many or no size at all.

j_call | clone_size | v_call | d_call | cdr3_aa | cdr3_nt
TRBJ1-5 | - | TRBV6-6 | TRBD1 | CASSPSQGEVNTQPQHF | TGTGCCAGCAGTCCCTCCCAGGGGGAGGTCAACACTCAGCCCCAGCATTTT
TRBJ1-2 | - | TRBV5-4 | - | CASSLAGALGYTF | TGTGCCAGCAGCTTGGCTGGGGCCCTTGGCTACACCTTC
TRBJ1-2 | few | TRBV12-3/TRBV12-4 | - | CASSAGVFGYTF | TGTGCCAGCAGTGCCGGGGTATTTGGCTACACCTTC
TRBJ2-1 | - | TRBV5-5 | - | CASSFPRGSNEQFF | TGTGCCAGCAGCTTTCCCAGGGGATCTAATGAGCAGTTCTTC
TRBJ2-5 | once | TRBV7-3 | TRBD2 | CASSPQSGRSETQYF | TGTGCCAGCAGTCCACAGAGCGGGAGGTCAGAGACCCAGTACTTC
TRBJ2-1 | - | TRBV6-6 | TRBD2 | CAGKRDTYNEQFF | TGTGCCGGGAAGCGGGATACCTACAATGAGCAGTTCTTC
TRBJ1-2 | - | TRBV7-2 | - | CASSLEAGAAYGYTF | TGTGCCAGCAGCTTAGAGGCAGGGGCTGCCTATGGCTACACCTTC
TRBJ2-2 | few | TRBV7-8 | TRBD1 | CASSYNRQGANTGELFF | TGTGCCAGCAGCTATAACAGACAGGGGGCGAACACCGGGGAGCTGTTTTTT
TRBJ2-2 | - | TRBV19 | TRBD1 | CASSEGTVTGELFF | TGTGCCAGTAGCGAGGGGACAGTTACCGGGGAGCTGTTTTTT
TRBJ2-5 | few | TRBV6-5 | - | CASSRRTVLETQYF | TGTGCCAGCAGTAGACGGACAGTCTTGGAGACCCAGTACTTC
TRBJ1-2 | - | TRBV28 | - | CASSPTRGQGYNYGYTF | TGTGCCAGCAGTCCTACCCGTGGGCAGGGGTACAACTATGGCTACACCTTC
TRBJ2-7 | - | TRBV6-2/TRBV6-3 | - | CASSPLSTREQYF | TGTGCCAGCAGTCCCCTGAGCACTCGGGAGCAGTACTTC
TRBJ2-5 | once | TRBV3-1/TRBV3-2 | - | CASSHQGGQETQYF | TGTGCCAGCAGCCATCAAGGGGGCCAAGAGACCCAGTACTTC
TRBJ2-3 | - | TRBV18 | - | CASSPTNLGTDTQYF | TGTGCCAGCTCACCCACTAACCTAGGCACAGATACGCAGTATTTT
TRBJ1-5 | - | TRBV27 | - | CASSNLGQGLSNQPQHF | TGTGCCAGCAGTAACCTCGGCCAGGGCCTTAGCAATCAGCCCCAGCATTTT
TRBJ2-7 | - | TRBV3-1/TRBV3-2 | - | CASSQDQGFRYEQYF | TGTGCCAGCAGCCAAGACCAGGGGTTCCGCTACGAGCAGTACTTC
TRBJ1-1 | - | TRBV6-4 | - | CASSSRGYGTEAFF | TGTGCCAGCAGTTCACGAGGGTATGGCACTGAAGCTTTCTTT
TRBJ2-5 | - | TRBV3-1/TRBV3-2 | - | CASSPNNGGETQYF | TGTGCCAGCAGCCCCAATAACGGAGGGGAGACCCAGTACTTC
TRBJ1-3 | - | TRBV5-1 | - | CASQPGQTSGNTIYF | TGCGCCAGCCAACCCGGACAAACCTCTGGAAACACCATATATTTT
TRBJ1-4 | - | TRBV10-2 | TRBD1 | CASRETGSVVSEKLFF | TGCGCCAGCAGAGAGACAGGGAGTGTGGTTAGTGAAAAACTGTTTTTT
TRBJ2-7 | - | TRBV27 | - | CASSRRTSTYEQYF | TGTGCCAGCAGTCGACGGACAAGTACCTACGAGCAGTACTTC
TRBJ2-2 | - | TRBV5-1 | - | CASSPGQPNTGELFF | TGCGCCAGCAGCCCCGGACAGCCAAACACCGGGGAGCTGTTTTTT
TRBJ2-5 | - | TRBV3-1/TRBV3-2 | - | CASSKAGSQYF | TGTGCCAGCAGCAAAGCCGGGTCCCAGTACTTC
TRBJ2-1 | - | TRBV19 | - | CASSRSATGSYNEQFF | TGTGCCAGTAGTAGATCCGCCACGGGCTCCTACAATGAGCAGTTCTTC